This entry describes one T cell receptor (beta chain). No antigen is known for it. This entry comes from a study of cytomegalovirus exposure and HLA in healthy donors. For the study at large: An early release of data contained approximately 85 million unique TCRs, which came from HLA-typed donors. Of the donors genotyped, 398 in all, 65% to 90% fell in the Caucasian-associated ancestry cluster.

With V trimmed by 0 bases and J by 6 bases, 3 bases remained unmatched. CDR1 is SGDLS, CDR2 YYNGEE, per germline. The length of the CDR3 is 15 residues. 60 Vbeta and 13 Jbeta primers were used in PCR. The repertoire was sequenced with immunoSEQ multiplex PCR; TCRdb's copy has only in-frame clones and lacks some. The sample includes around 86,000 clones, less than 10% seen only once; the top ten take 2.3%. Study-level results: 150 to 200 TCR beta chains were listed as cytomegalovirus-associated.

The rearrangement links TRBV9 to TRBJ2-2, with 9 bases fitting TRBD2. The specimen was PBMCs. This clonotype was sampled from a man aged 45 to 65 in good health and CMV-seronegative. CDR3 sequence (DNA): TGTGCCAGCAGCGTAGGCGGGGGGGCCTCCGGGGAGCTGTTTTTT. This gives the protein CASSVGGGASGELFF.